One and the same sample provided the 3 T cell receptor beta chains below, sequenced in a study of tumor and adjacent non-tumor tissue in lung cancer. A modified ARM-PCR protocol with three rounds of nested PCR amplified TCRbeta. One entry per CDR3 protein, called by TCRdb with MiXCR from the multiplex PCR reads. The sample records 47,000 or so distinct CDR3 sequences, roughly two thirds being singletons. RNA was extracted from bulk tissue without any cell sorting. Distant lung tissue was collected more than 3 cm away from the tumor edge. Sequencing used distant non-tumor lung tissue. The receptors shown here come from a woman in her 70s with non-small cell lung cancer.

Comment on this clonotype: Mismatch with germline at one junction end may stem from a read error. The chain couples TRBV29-1 to TRBJ2-5; weak D call: TRBD2 (5 bases). The CDR3 totals 14 residues. Germline V gene data show CDR1 as SQVTM and CDR2 as ANQGSEA. This CDR3 is CCTEGRGMSETQYF. The CDR3 DNA reads TGCTGCACAGAAGGTCGGGGAATGTCGGAGACCCAATACTTC. Using reference TRBV29-1 and TRBJ2-5 for the parts outside the CDR3, the full variable domain is SAVISQKPSRDICQRGTSLTIQCQVDSQVTMMFWYRQQPGQSLTLIATANQGSEATYESGFVIDKFPISRPNLTFSTLTVSNMSPEDSSIYLCCTEGRGMSETQYFGPGTRLLVL.

For this clonotype: A read error may produce the germline difference seen at one junction end. The rearrangement joins TRBV20-1 to TRBJ2-7; a possible D gene is TRBD2 (5 bases). The CDR3 covers 12 residues. The germline CDR1 and CDR2 sequences are DFQATT and SNEGSKA (reference sequence). Here the CDR3 reads CSASLPVREQYF. The CDR3 region has the DNA TGCAGCGCTAGCCTACCGGTCCGCGAGCAGTACTTC.

This clonotype was observed at least ten times. The chain uses TRBV5-6 and TRBJ1-2; D possibly corresponds to TRBD1 (6 bases). V was shortened by 2 bases and J by 8 bases, with 16 bases between the two germline ends. This CDR3 is 14 amino acids long. Germline V CDR1 and CDR2: SGHDT, YYEEEE. CDR3 amino acids: CASSFWQGMRGYTF. The CDR3 DNA sequence: TGTGCCAGCAGCTTTTGGCAGGGGATGCGAGGCTACACCTTC.